A single sample gave rise to the 21 T cell receptor beta chains below, sequenced in a study of PD-L1 blockade in urothelial cancer. Profiled with immunoSEQ multiplex PCR; TCRdb holds only in-frame clones, not every one. The top ten clones hold roughly 5% of a sample with about 63,000 clones, roughly 79% of them seen once. Time point given: pretreatment peripheral blood. The sample was PBMCs, taken around atezolizumab (anti-PD-L1) treatment. The source is a man in his 70s with urothelial cancer.

This sequence joins TRBV10-3 and TRBJ1-1; 9 positions agree with TRBD1. V shed 7 bases and J 5 bases; nucleotides not matched to a gene: 8. Germline V gene lookup returns CDR1 ENHRY and CDR2 SYGVKD. The CDR3 is 14 residues long. The CDR3 coding sequence is TGTGCCATCAACCCAGGGACAGGGAGTACTGAAGCTTTCTTT. It translates to CAINPGTGSTEAFF.

V and J are TRBV5-5 and TRBJ1-5; D remains unclear. This CDR3 comprises 15 residues. The V end lost 0 bases, the J end lost 5 bases, and 12 bases lay between the germline ends. The V gene's germline CDR1 is SGHKS and CDR2 YYEKEE (reference sequence). DNA for the CDR3: TGTGCCAGCAGCTTGGATCCAGTCGGAGATCAGCCCCAGCATTTT. Amino acid sequence: CASSLDPVGDQPQHF.

The genes are TRBV19 and TRBJ2-1; 12 positions agree with TRBD2. V gave up 9 bases and J gave up 4 bases; unmatched junction bases: 7. Germline V gene data show CDR1 as LNHDA and CDR2 as SQIVND (reference sequence). The CDR3 is made up of 15 amino acids. CDR3 residues: CASVRTSGVYNEQFF. The CDR3 nucleotides are TGTGCCAGCGTACGGACTAGCGGGGTATACAATGAGCAGTTCTTC.

The rearrangement uses TRBV13 and TRBJ2-1, with 8 nucleotides matching TRBD2. Germline CDR1 and CDR2: PRHDT and FYEKMQ (reference sequence). CDR3 length: 16 residues. V was clipped by 4 bases and J by 3 bases; unmatched bases: 8. The CDR3 protein is CASSSLTSGYYNEQFF. CDR3 nucleotide sequence: TGTGCCAGCAGCTCCCTCACTAGCGGATACTACAATGAGCAGTTCTTC.

The chain is built from TRBV30 and TRBJ1-2, with D possibly matching TRBD1 (6 bases). Trimming removed 6 bases at V and 2 bases at J, with 10 bases between. Germline V gives CDR1 GTSNPN, CDR2 SVGIG (reference sequence). This CDR3 spans 12 amino acids. The CDR3 bases are TGTGCCTGTGGCGACAGGAACTATGGCTACACCTTC. Translating it yields CACGDRNYGYTF.

J is TRBJ1-6 and V is TRBV19, with D maybe TRBD1 (6 bases). This CDR3 region has 12 residues. Germline values: CDR1 LNHDA, CDR2 SQIVND (reference sequence). The V and J ends lost 7 bases and 10 bases respectively, with 11 bases between them. CDR3 sequence: CASKAGVSPLHF. The DNA for the CDR3 is TGTGCCAGTAAGGCAGGGGTGTCACCCCTCCACTTT.

V is TRBV19 and J is TRBJ1-5; no clear D gene. Germline V gives CDR1 LNHDA, CDR2 SQIVND (reference sequence). The length of the CDR3 is 15 residues. V lost 7 bases and J lost 2, with 15 bases in between. The CDR3: CASNAGLRGNQPQHF. The CDR3 coding sequence is TGTGCCAGTAATGCGGGCCTAAGGGGCAATCAGCCCCAGCATTTT.

The sample holds a few counts of this clone. V is TRBV6-4 and J is TRBJ2-1, with 9 bases lining up with TRBD2. Germline lookup yields CDR1 MRHNA and CDR2 SNTAGT. The V and J ends lost 3 bases and 9 bases, in that order; junction bases with no gene match: 9. The CDR3 is 15 amino acids. Here the CDR3 reads CASSDFSGSRGEQFF. CDR3 bases: TGTGCCAGCAGTGATTTTAGCGGGAGCAGGGGTGAGCAGTTCTTC.

The V gene is TRBV7-9, the J gene TRBJ2-3, with 7 bases that match TRBD1. Trimming removed 5 bases from V and 4 bases from J; junction bases left unmatched: 3. CDR1 is SEHNR, CDR2 FQNEAQ, per germline (reference sequence). The CDR3 extends over 13 amino acids. CDR3 residues: CASSLTGPDTQYF. The CDR3 DNA reads TGTGCCAGCAGCCTGACAGGGCCAGATACGCAGTATTTT. The entire variable domain, with the rest obtained from reference TRBV7-9 and TRBJ2-3, is as follows: DTGVSQNPRHKITKRGQNVTFRCDPISEHNRLYWYRQTLGQGPEFLTYFQNEAQLEKSRLLSDRFSAERPKGSFSTLEIQRTEQGDSAMYLCASSLTGPDTQYFGPGTRLTVL.

The chain joins TRBV7-2 to TRBJ2-3; D ambiguous. The germline CDR1 and CDR2 sequences are SGHTA and FQGNSA. The CDR3 is 12 residues long. V was pared by 4 bases and J by 4 bases, with 6 bases between. In DNA, the CDR3 is TGTGCCAGCAGCTCCCGTCCAGATACGCAGTATTTT. It encodes CASSSRPDTQYF.

This chain connects TRBV9 to TRBJ2-1; 9 nucleotides match TRBD1. Looked up from germline, CDR1 is SGDLS and CDR2 is YYNGEE. The CDR3 is 17 residues long. The trim removed 4 bases at V and 4 bases at J, leaving 12 bases unmatched. The CDR3: CASSLSRGTGIYNEQFF. The DNA of the CDR3 is TGTGCCAGCAGCCTCTCGAGGGGGACAGGGATTTACAATGAGCAGTTCTTC.

V usage is TRBV6-1 and J usage is TRBJ1-3; no clear D gene. Germline values: CDR1 MNHNS, CDR2 SASEGT. V lost 0 bases, J lost 0 bases, and 9 bases lay in between. This CDR3 comprises 16 residues. The CDR3: CASSEALASSGNTIYF. In DNA, the CDR3 is TGTGCCAGCAGTGAAGCGTTGGCCTCCTCTGGAAACACCATATATTTT.

This rearrangement joins TRBV4-1 to TRBJ1-4; D remains unclear. The V end was cut by 1 base, the J end by 0 bases, with 9 bases between. This CDR3 has 16 amino acids. CDR1 is MGHRA and CDR2 is YSYEKL in the germline V gene. This CDR3 reads CASSQVMSATNEKLFF. DNA for the CDR3: TGCGCCAGCAGCCAAGTAATGAGTGCAACTAATGAAAAACTGTTTTTT.

V and J are TRBV5-1 and TRBJ1-3; TRBD1 is a possible D gene (6 bases). Looked up from germline, CDR1 is SGHRS and CDR2 is YFSETQ. This CDR3 has 13 residues. V dropped 3 bases and J dropped 4 bases, with 8 bases sitting between them. CDR3 nucleotide sequence: TGCGCCAGCAGCTCAGGGGAAGGAAACACCATATATTTT. Protein: CASSSGEGNTIYF.

This chain connects TRBV15 to TRBJ1-4; TRBD1 might be the D (6 bases). V gave up 5 bases and J gave up 9 bases, with 25 bases separating them. The germline V gene encodes CDR1 LNHNV and CDR2 YYDKDF (reference sequence). The CDR3 is made up of 17 amino acids. The DNA of the CDR3 is TGTGCCACCAGCGGGGGGGCGTTGGGACCAGGGCGGAAAAAACTGTTTTTT. Amino acids: CATSGGALGPGRKKLFF.

This clone was seen only a few times. The rearrangement uses TRBV6-5 and TRBJ2-7, with TRBD2 identical over 7 bases. CDR3 length: 13 amino acids. Germline CDR1 is MNHEY and CDR2 is SVGAGI. V lost 6 bases to trimming and J lost 2 bases; unmatched junction nucleotides: 4. CDR3 region: CASRGLLTYEQYF. The CDR3 nucleotides read TGTGCCAGCAGGGGACTACTTACCTACGAGCAGTACTTC.

The chain recombines TRBV6-5 with TRBJ1-2; 8 bases are shared with TRBD1. The trim removed 5 bases at V and 4 bases at J, leaving 9 bases unmatched. This CDR3 comprises 15 residues. Germline V gene lookup returns CDR1 MNHEY and CDR2 SVGAGI. CDR3 protein: CASSATRGPSYGYTF. CDR3 sequence (DNA): TGTGCCAGCAGTGCAACCAGGGGGCCGAGCTATGGCTACACCTTC.

This clone is medium-sized in the sample. The chain uses TRBV27 and TRBJ1-2; D unclear. The CDR3 loop spans 15 amino acids. Germline V lookup: CDR1 MNHEY, CDR2 SMNVEV (reference sequence). Between the trimmed V and J ends, which lost 7 bases and 0 bases, there was a span of 15 bases. As DNA, the CDR3 is TGTGCCAGCACCCCTTTTCGCGGGACTAACTATGGCTACACCTTC. As protein: CASTPFRGTNYGYTF.

This clone was seen a handful of times. The J gene is TRBJ2-7, the V gene TRBV6-1; TRBD2 might be the D (5 bases). CDR1 and CDR2 (germline): MNHNS, SASEGT. This CDR3 is built from 13 residues. V was cut by 8 bases and J by 3 bases, with 14 bases left in between. CDR3 residues: CASGQTDFYEQYF. DNA of the CDR3: TGTGCCAGCGGGCAGACGGACTTCTACGAGCAGTACTTC.

V is TRBV19 and J is TRBJ2-7; tentatively, D is TRBD1 (6 bases). V was cut by 3 bases and J by 3 bases, with 12 bases left in between. The CDR3 is 14 amino acids. CDR1 and CDR2 (germline): LNHDA, SQIVND (reference sequence). CDR3 in DNA: TGTGCCAGTAGTATTGTACAGGGCTACTACGAGCAGTACTTC. Residues: CASSIVQGYYEQYF.

This sequence joins TRBV6-5 and TRBJ2-7; D not resolved. V was shortened by 7 bases and J by 0 bases, with 13 bases between the two germline ends. Germline V gene sequence: CDR1 MNHEY, CDR2 SVGAGI. The CDR3 consists of 14 residues. CDR3 in DNA: TGTGCCAGCACTCCAAGGTACAGCTCCTACGAGCAGTACTTC. Encoded protein: CASTPRYSSYEQYF.